This T cell receptor beta chain was identified during a study of T cells after yellow fever vaccination. Whole-study findings and limits: It was the secondary response that reached its peak faster, day 5 versus 15, but it was weaker. High-abundance clonotypes from the bulk population could contaminate FACS-sorted repertoires.

Germline CDR1 and CDR2: LNHDA and SQIVND (reference sequence). The V end lost 4 bases, the J end lost 5 bases, and 9 bases lay between the germline ends. The CDR3 totals 12 residues. This clonotype was seen many times. Its antigen remains unidentified. 5'RACE template switching added a universal primer site and UMIs to TCR cDNA. TCRdb redid the calling of the 5' RACE reads with MiXCR, one entry per CDR3 protein. The table has roughly 170,000 distinct CDR3 sequences, approximately 6.2% seen once. Sequences were derived from CD4+ T cells sorted from PBMCs, sampled on the day of the first yellow fever vaccination. The chain carries TRBV19 and TRBJ2-7; no firm D call. The clonotype was recovered from a man aged 18 to 29 who received the YFV17D yellow fever vaccine. For the CDR3, the DNA is TGTGCCAGTAGTAGAGTCAGAAACGAGCAGTACGTC. Its protein product is CASSRVRNEQYV.